This TCR beta chain stems from a study of CD8 T cells in ankylosing spondylitis. In this sample, this clonotype turned up many times. Its specificity is not known. TCRdb analysed the 5' RACE reads with MiXCR anew, one entry per CDR3 protein. The sample consists of some 130,000 distinct CDR3 sequences, roughly 8% of them appearing once. Study-level points and caveats: Within ankylosing spondylitis blood, a TCR beta motif made up of seven to nine highly homologous variants appeared to be characteristic.

Sequenced input: synovial fluid, either unsorted or a sorted T cell fraction (not recorded which). This TCR came from a male donor with ankylosing spondylitis.

In nucleotides, the CDR3 is TGTGCCAGCAGCTTAGCACAGGACCTTGAAAAACTGTTTTTT. This encodes CASSLAQDLEKLFF. J is TRBJ1-4 and V is TRBV7-9; a possible D gene is TRBD1 (5 bases). Germline CDR1 is SEHNR and CDR2 is FQNEAQ (reference sequence). V lost 0 bases and J 7 bases, leaving 9 bases between the germline ends. The CDR3 sequence is 14 residues long.